The rows below give T cell receptor beta chains drawn from one sample of a study of T cells after posttransplantation cyclophosphamide. The table came from immunoSEQ multiplex PCR; TCRdb's copy has only in-frame clones and leaves some out. Singletons are absent from the sample, which has about 7,500 clones. The material sequenced was PBMCs, taken 94 days after allogeneic stem cell transplant with posttransplant cyclophosphamide. Receptors were obtained from a female patient aged 55-70 years who received an allogeneic stem cell transplant from an unrelated donor, was CMV-positive, and had acute GVHD only. Some of these T cells may belong to the graft donor. Each CDR3 is given with its conserved first and last residue. Fields, in order: J gene, D gene, clone size, V gene, CDR3 DNA, CDR3 protein. D genes are given only for firm matches. Some rows mark clone size as missing; the rest say once, few, many or name a class of expanded clone.

>TRBJ2-1|TRBD1|many|TRBV6-5
TGTGCCAGCACCCAGGGGGTAGAGCAGTTCTTC
CASTQGVEQFF
>TRBJ1-1|.|medium-sized|TRBV19
TGTGCCAGTAAAGAGACAGGAATCACTGAAGCTTTCTTT
CASKETGITEAFF
>TRBJ1-2|.|many|TRBV7-2
TGTGCCAGCAGCTTAAGGGCAGTGAACTATGGCTACACCTTC
CASSLRAVNYGYTF
>TRBJ2-5|.|.|TRBV6-5
TGTGCCAGCAGCCAAGGGGGGGTACGAGAGACCCAGTACTTC
CASSQGGVRETQYF
>TRBJ2-1|TRBD2|many|TRBV5-1
TGCGCCAGCAGCCACCCCCGGGGGGATGCGTTGCTGAGCTCCTACAATGAGCAGTTCTTC
CASSHPRGDALLSSYNEQFF
>TRBJ2-3|.|many|TRBV4-1
TGCGCCAGCTCCTTGGGTATGGCGGGAATCACAGATACGCAGTATTTT
CASSLGMAGITDTQYF
>TRBJ1-2|.|many|TRBV27
TGTGCCAGCAGTTTAAGGGTTGGAGGGAACTATGGCTACACCTTC
CASSLRVGGNYGYTF
>TRBJ1-4|.|many|TRBV6-6
TGTGCCAGCAGTTACATAGGGTCTAATGAAAAACTGTTTTTT
CASSYIGSNEKLFF
>TRBJ2-1|.|many|TRBV12-5
TGTGCTAGTAATCCGGGGGGCCTCCTAGGGGAGCAGTTCTTC
CASNPGGLLGEQFF
>TRBJ2-1|TRBD2|many|TRBV15
TGTGCCACCAGCACGGTAGCGGGAGAAGAGCAGTTCTTC
CATSTVAGEEQFF
>TRBJ1-6|.|many|TRBV4-3
TGCGCCAGCAGCCAACAGGGGAGCTCCTATAATTCACCCCTCCACTTT
CASSQQGSSYNSPLHF
>TRBJ1-1|TRBD1|many|TRBV11-2
TGTGCCAGCAGCCCCTTTCGGGACAGCCCGAACACTGAAGCTTTCTTT
CASSPFRDSPNTEAFF
>TRBJ2-5|TRBD2|many|TRBV7-9
TGTGCCAGCAGCCCTATCGGCGGGAGGGCCGAGGAGACCCAGTACTTC
CASSPIGGRAEETQYF
>TRBJ2-1|TRBD2|many|TRBV5-4
TGTGCCAGCAGCCCGGGACTAGCGGGGAGCTCCTACAATGAGCAGTTCTTC
CASSPGLAGSSYNEQFF
>TRBJ2-1|.|many|TRBV15
TGTGCCACCAGCAGAGATCTCGGGGGGCGCGTAAATGAGCAGTTCTTC
CATSRDLGGRVNEQFF
>TRBJ2-5|.|.|TRBV12-3/TRBV12-4
TGTGCCAGCAGGCGGGACACCGAAGAGACCCAGTACTTC
CASRRDTEETQYF
>TRBJ1-5|.|many|TRBV19
TGTGCCACCAGGACGGGACTTTATAGCAATCAGCCCCAGCATTTT
CATRTGLYSNQPQHF
>TRBJ2-7|.|few|TRBV5-8
TGTGCCAGCAGCTTTGATTTTGGGGAACAGGTGACCTGCGAGCAGTACTTC
CASSFDFGEQVTCEQYF
>TRBJ2-1|TRBD2|few|TRBV4-2
TGTGCCAGCAGCCAAGAGGGGGCGGGGGGGCTTGGTGAGCAGTTCTTC
CASSQEGAGGLGEQFF
>TRBJ2-4|.|many|TRBV5-8
TGTGCCAGCAGCACAGACACCGGCGGGGACATTCAGTACTTC
CASSTDTGGDIQYF
>TRBJ1-5|.|many|TRBV12-3/TRBV12-4
TGTGCCAGCAGTTTAACCCGACAGGACAATCAGCCCCAGCATTTT
CASSLTRQDNQPQHF
>TRBJ1-1|TRBD1|many|TRBV12-3/TRBV12-4
TGTGCCAGCACAGGGACAGTAGCTGAAGCTTTCTTT
CASTGTVAEAFF
>TRBJ1-5|.|many|TRBV11-2
TGTGCCAGCAGCTTAGTTGGACAGAACAATCAGCCCCAGCATTTT
CASSLVGQNNQPQHF
>TRBJ1-5|.|many|TRBV7-8
TGTGCCAGCAGCCCCTCTCGGGGGGGCAATCAGCCCCAGCATTTT
CASSPSRGGNQPQHF
>TRBJ2-7|TRBD1|many|TRBV7-9
TGTGCCAGCAGCTTAGTAGTCGGGGGAGGGACAGGGAACGGCTACGAGCAGTACTTC
CASSLVVGGGTGNGYEQYF
>TRBJ2-1|.|few|TRBV29-1
TGCAGCGGGTCGGGGAGATCCTACAATGAGCAGTTCTTC
CSGSGRSYNEQFF
>TRBJ2-3|TRBD2|few|TRBV2
TGTGCCAGCAGCGCGGGAGGGAGCGCAGATACGCAGTATTTT
CASSAGGSADTQYF
>TRBJ2-1|TRBD2|many|TRBV5-5
TGTGCCAGCAGCCCCCTGAGTAGCGGGAGCTACAATGAGCAGTTCTTC
CASSPLSSGSYNEQFF
>TRBJ2-7|TRBD2|many|TRBV13
TGTGCCAGCAGCTTTAGCGGGAGACTACACGAGCAGTACTTC
CASSFSGRLHEQYF
>TRBJ2-3|TRBD2|few|TRBV5-1
TGCGCCAGCAGCTTCCTCAGCGGGGCCATAAGATCTAGCACAGATACGCAGTATTTT
CASSFLSGAIRSSTDTQYF
>TRBJ2-5|TRBD2|few|TRBV12-3/TRBV12-4
TGTGCCAGCAGTCCTCTAGCGGGGGGGCGAGAGACCCAGTACTTC
CASSPLAGGRETQYF
>TRBJ2-2|TRBD2|many|TRBV5-6
TGTGCCAGCAGCCCGTTAGCGGGAGTAGTCACCGGGGAGCTGTTTTTT
CASSPLAGVVTGELFF
>TRBJ2-7|TRBD1|medium-sized|TRBV5-8
TGTGCCAGCAGCCCCAGACGGACAGGATTTAACGAGCAGTACTTC
CASSPRRTGFNEQYF
>TRBJ2-3|.|many|TRBV2
TGTGCCAGCAGTGAAGACAGGTCACCAGATACGCAGTATTTT
CASSEDRSPDTQYF
>TRBJ1-1|TRBD1|many|TRBV5-6
TGTGCCAGCAGCTGGGGGACAGGGGCTGAAGCTTTCTTT
CASSWGTGAEAFF
>TRBJ2-1|TRBD2|many|TRBV27
TGTGCCAGCAGTTTCCTGGCTAGCGGGGGGCGGGGGAATGAGCAGTTCTTC
CASSFLASGGRGNEQFF
>TRBJ2-7|TRBD1|many|TRBV7-9
TGTGCCAGCAGCGCCCGGACAGGGCGGGCTGGTGACGAGCAGTACTTC
CASSARTGRAGDEQYF
>TRBJ1-2|TRBD1|many|TRBV4-1
TGCGCCAGCACCTCAAACGAGGACAGGTCTGGCTACACCTTC
CASTSNEDRSGYTF
>TRBJ2-7|TRBD2|many|TRBV13
TGTGCCAGCAGCTTAGGGCACGGGAGGGGTCGGGAGCAGTACTTC
CASSLGHGRGREQYF